This TCR beta chain comes out of a study of T cells in Graves' hyperthyroidism and ophthalmopathy. Fresh peripheral blood, roughly 9.8 ml of it, supplied the PBMCs. This clonotype was seen a few times. This CDR3 spans 14 amino acids. CDR1 and CDR2 from the germline V gene are SGHNT and YYREEE (reference sequence). Trimming shortened V by 3 bases and J by 10 bases, and 19 bases separated the two germline ends. Regions amplified from RNA transcripts were the TCR beta CDR3 regions. HTBI primers were used for first-round RT-PCR of the TCR CDR3. TCRdb used MiXCR to reprocess the multiplex PCR reads, holding one entry per CDR3 protein. This table has a few hundred thousand distinct CDR3 sequences, roughly 18% appearing once.

The sequencing input was blood. The receptor was isolated from a young man with Graves' ophthalmopathy. The chain combines TRBV5-4 with TRBJ1-1; tentatively, D is TRBD1 (6 bases). The CDR3 region has the DNA TGTGCCAGCAGCTCCCCCCCAGGGGAACGGGGAGCTTTCTTT. Amino acid sequence: CASSSPPGERGAFF.